This T cell receptor (beta chain) came from a study of shared clonotypes between healthy human individuals. Background on the study: Every donor yielded three CD4 naive, three CD4 memory, two CD8 naive and one CD8 memory plate.

Naive CD8 cells comprised CD45RO-negative, CCR7-positively selected cells, excluding terminally differentiated effector memory CD45RA+ cells. The CDR3 consists of 14 residues. V was pared by 0 bases and J by 3 bases, with 9 bases between. Germline CDR1 reads MNHEY; CDR2 reads SMNVEV (reference sequence). Remarks on this clone: What it binds is not known.

Authors' analysis steps: Filtering differed because ImmunoSEQ produced junction-only sequences that carried no quality scores. The repertoire was sequenced with immunoSEQ multiplex PCR; TCRdb's copy has only in-frame clones and lacks some. The V and J calls and clone size were taken over from that table, and D and trimming were inferred from the DNA. The table includes a few million clones, approximately 92% detected once. General study results and limits: Sequencing depth was expected to affect clonotype sharing among donors. Represented diversity (both genetic and exposure-history) was limited by the small number of donors.

The chain links TRBV27 to TRBJ2-7; D is undetermined. Source material: naive CD8+ T cells from PBMCs. This sequence originates from a man between 18 and 29 years old in good health. Some clones in this sample may be carry-over from other donors' samples. CDR3 sequence (DNA): TGTGCCAGCAGTTTATCGTACGGCTTCTACGAGCAGTACTTC. Translation gives CASSLSYGFYEQYF.